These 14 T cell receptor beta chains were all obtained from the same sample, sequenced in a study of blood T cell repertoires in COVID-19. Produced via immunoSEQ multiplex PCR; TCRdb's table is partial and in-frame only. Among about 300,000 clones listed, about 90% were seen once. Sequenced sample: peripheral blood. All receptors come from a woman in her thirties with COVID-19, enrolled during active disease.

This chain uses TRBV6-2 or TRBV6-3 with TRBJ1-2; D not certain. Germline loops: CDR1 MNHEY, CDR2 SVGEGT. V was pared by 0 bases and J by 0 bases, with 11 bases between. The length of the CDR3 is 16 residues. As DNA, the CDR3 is TGTGCCAGCAGTTACTCCCAACGCGGAGCTAACTATGGCTACACCTTC. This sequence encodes CASSYSQRGANYGYTF.

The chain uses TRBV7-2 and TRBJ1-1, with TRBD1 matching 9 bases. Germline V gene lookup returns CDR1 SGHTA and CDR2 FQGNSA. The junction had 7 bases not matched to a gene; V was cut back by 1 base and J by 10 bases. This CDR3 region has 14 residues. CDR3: CASSLGFTTGGAFF. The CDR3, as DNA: TGTGCCAGCAGCTTAGGTTTTACGACAGGGGGAGCTTTCTTT.

The CDR3 region has the DNA TGTGCCAGCAGCTTGGGGCCCTCTGGGGCCAACGTCCTGACTTTC. Amino acid sequence: CASSLGPSGANVLTF. The V call is TRBV5-5, the J call TRBJ2-6; D is unclear. Between the trimmed V and J ends, which lost 0 bases and 0 bases, there was a span of 4 bases. Germline V gives CDR1 SGHKS, CDR2 YYEKEE (reference sequence). The CDR3 consists of 15 residues.

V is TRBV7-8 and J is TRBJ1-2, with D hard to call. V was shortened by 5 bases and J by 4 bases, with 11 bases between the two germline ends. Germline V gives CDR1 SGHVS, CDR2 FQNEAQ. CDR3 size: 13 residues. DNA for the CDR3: TGTGCCAGCAGCCAAGACATAGTCTATGGCTACACCTTC. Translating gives CASSQDIVYGYTF.

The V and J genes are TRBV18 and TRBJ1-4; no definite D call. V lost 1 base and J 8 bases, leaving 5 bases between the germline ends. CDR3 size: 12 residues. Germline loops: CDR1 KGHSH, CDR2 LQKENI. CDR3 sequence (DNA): TGTGCCAGCTCACCACGTGGCGAAAAACTGTTTTTT. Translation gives CASSPRGEKLFF.

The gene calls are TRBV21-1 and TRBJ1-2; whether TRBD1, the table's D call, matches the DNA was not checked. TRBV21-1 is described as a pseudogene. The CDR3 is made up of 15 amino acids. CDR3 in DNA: TGTGCCAACAGCAAAGAGGAGACAGGAGGATATGGCTACACCTTC. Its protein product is CANSKEETGGYGYTF.

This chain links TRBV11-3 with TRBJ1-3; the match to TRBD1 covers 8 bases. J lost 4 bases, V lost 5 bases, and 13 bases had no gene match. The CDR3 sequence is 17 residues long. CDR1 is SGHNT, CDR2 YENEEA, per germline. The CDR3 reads CASSPTQGAASGNTIYF. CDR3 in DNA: TGTGCCAGCAGCCCAACGCAGGGGGCTGCTTCCGGAAACACCATATATTTT. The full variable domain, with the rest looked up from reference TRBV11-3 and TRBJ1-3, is EAGVVQSPRYKIIEKKQPVAFWCNPISGHNTLYWYLQNLGQGPELLIRYENEEAVDDSQLPKDRFSAERLKGVDSTLKIQPAELGDSAVYLCASSPTQGAASGNTIYFGEGSWLTVV.

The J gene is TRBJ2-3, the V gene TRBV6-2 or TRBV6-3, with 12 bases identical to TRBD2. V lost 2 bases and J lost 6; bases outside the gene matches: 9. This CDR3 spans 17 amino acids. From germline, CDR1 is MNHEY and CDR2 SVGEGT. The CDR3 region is CASSYPRLAGAGDTQYF. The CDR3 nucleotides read TGTGCCAGCAGTTACCCGAGACTAGCGGGGGCGGGCGATACGCAGTATTTT.

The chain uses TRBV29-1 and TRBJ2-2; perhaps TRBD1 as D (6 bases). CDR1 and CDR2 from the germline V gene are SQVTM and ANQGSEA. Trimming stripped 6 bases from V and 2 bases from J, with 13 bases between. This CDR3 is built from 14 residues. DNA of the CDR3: TGCAGCGTACCTGACAGGAAAAACACCGGGGAGCTGTTTTTT. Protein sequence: CSVPDRKNTGELFF.

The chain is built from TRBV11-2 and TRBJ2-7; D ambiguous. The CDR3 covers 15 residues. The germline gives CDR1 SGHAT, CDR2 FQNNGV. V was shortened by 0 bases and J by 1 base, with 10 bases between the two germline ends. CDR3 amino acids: CASSLDRVSSYEQYV. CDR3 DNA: TGTGCCAGCAGCTTAGATCGGGTCAGTTCCTACGAGCAGTACGTC.

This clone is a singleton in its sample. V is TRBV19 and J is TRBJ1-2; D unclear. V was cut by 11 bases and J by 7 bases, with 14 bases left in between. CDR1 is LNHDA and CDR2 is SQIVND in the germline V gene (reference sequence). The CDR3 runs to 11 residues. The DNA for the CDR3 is TGTGCCGGGAAGAGGGAAGGTGGCTACACCTTC. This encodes CAGKREGGYTF. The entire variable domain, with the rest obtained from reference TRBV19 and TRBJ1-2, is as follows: DGGITQSPKYLFRKEGQNVTLSCEQNLNHDAMYWYRQDPGQGLRLIYYSQIVNDFQKGDIAEGYSVSREKKESFPLTVTSAQKNPTAFYLCAGKREGGYTFGSGTRLTVV.

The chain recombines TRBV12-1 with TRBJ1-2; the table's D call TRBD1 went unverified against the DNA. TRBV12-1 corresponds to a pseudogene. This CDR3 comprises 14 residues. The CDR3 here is CASSPAGGHYGYTF. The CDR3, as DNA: TGTGCCAGCAGTCCCGCAGGGGGCCACTATGGCTACACCTTC.

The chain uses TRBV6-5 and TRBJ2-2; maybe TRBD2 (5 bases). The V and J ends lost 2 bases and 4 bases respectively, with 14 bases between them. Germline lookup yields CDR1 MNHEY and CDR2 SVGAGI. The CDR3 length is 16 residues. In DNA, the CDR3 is TGTGCCAGCAGTTACCTGGACTGGTTGCGCACCGGGGAGCTGTTTTTT. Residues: CASSYLDWLRTGELFF.

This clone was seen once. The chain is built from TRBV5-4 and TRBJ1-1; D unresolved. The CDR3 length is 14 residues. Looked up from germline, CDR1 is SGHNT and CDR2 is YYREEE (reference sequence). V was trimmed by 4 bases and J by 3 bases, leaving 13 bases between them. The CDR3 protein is CASSVIREDTEAFF. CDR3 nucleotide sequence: TGTGCCAGCAGCGTCATAAGAGAAGACACTGAAGCTTTCTTT.